The rows below give T cell receptor beta chains drawn from one sample of a study of blood T cell repertoires in COVID-19. TCRdb's table, derived via immunoSEQ multiplex PCR, lists solely in-frame clones and lacks some. Of about 130,000 clones in the sample, about 89% were seen once. Sequencing was done on a sample of peripheral blood. All receptors come from a woman aged 55 to 70 with acute or convalescent COVID-19. Both conserved end residues are part of each CDR3. Each record gives: V gene, clone size, J gene, D gene, CDR3 protein, CDR3 DNA. The D gene is left open where the match is weak. Where a row states a size, it is once, few, many or the class of an expanded clone; other rows omit it.

TRBV20-1	-	TRBJ2-1	TRBD1	CSASRGRDEQFF	TGCAGTGCTAGTAGGGGGCGGGATGAGCAGTTCTTC
TRBV5-4	once	TRBJ1-4	TRBD1	CASSPEEGQATSGEKLFF	TGTGCCAGCAGCCCGGAAGAGGGACAGGCGACAAGTGGAGAAAAACTGTTTTTT
TRBV7-7	-	TRBJ2-3	TRBD2	CASSSRAGEVTDTQYF	TGTGCTAGCAGCTCACGGGCGGGAGAAGTCACAGATACGCAGTATTTT
TRBV2	-	TRBJ1-2	-	CASSFLGYTF	TGTGCCAGCAGTTTCCTTGGCTACACCTTC
TRBV4-1	-	TRBJ1-5	-	CASSQNLQGEGNQPQHF	TGCGCCAGCAGCCAAAATTTACAGGGCGAGGGCAATCAGCCCCAGCATTTT
TRBV11-1	-	TRBJ2-1	TRBD1	CASSYGQGSYNEQFF	TGTGCCAGCAGCTACGGACAGGGCTCCTACAATGAGCAGTTCTTC
TRBV18	-	TRBJ2-6	TRBD2	CASSRRLAGDGANVLTF	TGTGCCAGCTCGCGCCGACTAGCGGGAGATGGGGCCAACGTCCTGACTTTC
TRBV15	-	TRBJ2-7	TRBD2	CATSRDDSGAYEQYF	TGTGCCACCAGCAGAGACGATAGCGGGGCCTACGAGCAGTACTTC
TRBV5-1	once	TRBJ1-2	-	CASSLEGLYGYTF	TGCGCCAGCAGCTTAGAGGGTTTATATGGCTACACCTTC
TRBV10-2	-	TRBJ2-7	TRBD1	CASSSGQGLGNEQYF	TGCGCCAGCAGCTCGGGACAGGGCTTGGGAAACGAGCAGTACTTC
TRBV3-1/TRBV3-2	-	TRBJ1-1	-	CASSQYGTSEAFF	TGTGCCAGCAGCCAATATGGGACATCCGAAGCTTTCTTT
TRBV4-1	-	TRBJ2-5	-	CASSQDLTTTQETQYF	TGCGCCAGCAGCCAAGATCTGACAACCACCCAAGAGACCCAGTACTTC
TRBV19	-	TRBJ1-2	TRBD1	CASSGQERGYTF	TGTGCCAGTAGTGGACAGGAGAGGGGCTACACCTTC
TRBV2	-	TRBJ1-5	TRBD1	CASSFDRGPQPQHF	TGTGCCAGCAGCTTCGACAGGGGGCCTCAGCCCCAGCATTTT
TRBV6-6	once	TRBJ2-5	TRBD2	CASSLGTSFGETQYF	TGTGCCAGCAGCCTCGGGACTAGCTTTGGGGAGACCCAGTACTTC
TRBV28	-	TRBJ1-2	-	CASSLGPGNYGYTF	TGTGCCAGCAGTTTAGGCCCAGGGAACTATGGCTACACCTTC
TRBV6-1	-	TRBJ2-1	TRBD2	CASSEESRGLAGENEQFF	TGTGCCAGCAGTGAAGAATCGCGGGGACTAGCGGGAGAGAATGAGCAGTTCTTC
TRBV28	-	TRBJ1-5	-	CASNLGLYSNQPQHF	TGTGCCAGCAACTTGGGCCTGTATAGCAATCAGCCCCAGCATTTT
TRBV2	-	TRBJ1-6	TRBD1	CASSEGQGGYSPLHF	TGTGCCAGCAGTGAGGGCCAGGGGGGTTATTCACCCCTCCACTTT
TRBV11-2	-	TRBJ2-5	TRBD2	CASSMPGLAVQETQYF	TGTGCCAGCAGCATGCCGGGACTAGCGGTACAAGAGACCCAGTACTTC
TRBV3-1/TRBV3-2	-	TRBJ2-3	TRBD2	CASSLRGRLSTDTQYF	TGTGCCAGCAGCCTTCGCGGGAGGCTTAGCACAGATACGCAGTATTTT
TRBV5-1	-	TRBJ2-1	TRBD2	CASRPGTSGSGQFF	TGCGCCAGCAGGCCCGGGACTAGCGGGAGTGGTCAGTTCTTC
TRBV14	once	TRBJ2-1	-	CASSQDLPDEQFF	TGTGCCAGCAGCCAAGATCTCCCCGATGAGCAGTTCTTC